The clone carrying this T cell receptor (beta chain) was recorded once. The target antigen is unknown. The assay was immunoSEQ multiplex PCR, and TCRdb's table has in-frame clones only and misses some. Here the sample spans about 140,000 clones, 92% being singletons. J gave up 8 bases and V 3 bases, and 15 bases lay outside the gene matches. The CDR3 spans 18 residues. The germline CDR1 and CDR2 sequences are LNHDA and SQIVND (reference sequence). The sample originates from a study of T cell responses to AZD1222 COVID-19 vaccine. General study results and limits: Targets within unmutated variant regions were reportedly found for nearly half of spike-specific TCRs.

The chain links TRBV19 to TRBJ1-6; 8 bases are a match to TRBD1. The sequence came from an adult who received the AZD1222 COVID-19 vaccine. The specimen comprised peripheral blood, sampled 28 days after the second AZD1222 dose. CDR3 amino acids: CASSIDGQGISWDSPLHF. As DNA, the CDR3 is TGTGCCAGTAGTATTGATGGACAGGGCATTAGCTGGGATTCACCCCTCCACTTT.